A selection of T cell receptor beta chains follows, all from one sample in a study of post-analysis software for immune sequencing data. TCRdb re-called the PCR reads with MiXCR, one entry per CDR3 protein. Among roughly 540,000 distinct CDR3 sequences, about a third were seen once, and the ten largest hold 4.5% to 7.5%. Source material: blood. These receptors originate from a girl under 18 with multiple sclerosis. Both conserved end residues are part of each CDR3. The D gene is left open where the match is weak. Clone size is given for some rows only: seen once, a few or many times, or a class if the clone is expanded.

TRBV29-1	TRBD2	-	TRBJ2-5	TGCAGCGTTATGGGGGGACTAGCGGGGCAGTACCAAGAGACCCAGTACTTC	CSVMGGLAGQYQETQYF
TRBV7-3	TRBD2	few	TRBJ2-3	TGTGCCAGCAGCACCACCGGACTAGCAATTGATACGCAGTATTTT	CASSTTGLAIDTQYF
TRBV7-9	-	many	TRBJ1-2	TGTGCCAGCAGCTTAGGCGTCGGAAACTATGGCTACACCTTC	CASSLGVGNYGYTF
TRBV3-1	-	few	TRBJ2-5	TGTGCCAGCAGCCAAGGTTCCGACATAGGGGAGACCCAGTACTTC	CASSQGSDIGETQYF
TRBV6-6	TRBD1	-	TRBJ1-1	TGTGCCAGCAGTTACTCTCACAGGGGAACTGAAGCTTTCTTT	CASSYSHRGTEAFF
TRBV7-9	TRBD2	-	TRBJ2-1	TGTGCCAGCAGTTCCGGGTACGGCGGGGGGCCCTCCTACAATGAGCAGTTCTTC	CASSSGYGGGPSYNEQFF
TRBV29-1	-	-	TRBJ1-1	TGCAGCGTTGAAGATCCGGCAGAACGACTTGAAGCTTTCTTT	CSVEDPAERLEAFF
TRBV4-1	TRBD2	many	TRBJ2-3	TGCGCCAGCAGCCAGCGACTAGCGGGGGACAGCACAGATACGCAGTATTTT	CASSQRLAGDSTDTQYF
TRBV20-1	TRBD2	-	TRBJ2-1	TGCAGTGCTCCCGGACTAGGCTCCTACAATGAGCAGTTCTTC	CSAPGLGSYNEQFF
TRBV11-3	-	few	TRBJ2-3	TGTGCCAGCAGCTCCCGGACCGGGGTAGATACGCAGTATTTT	CASSSRTGVDTQYF
TRBV12-3/TRBV12-4	-	-	TRBJ1-2	TGTGCCAGCAGTCCGAGGACGGATATCTATGGCTACACCTTC	CASSPRTDIYGYTF
TRBV6-5	-	-	TRBJ1-2	TGTGCCAGCAGTACTGTGAAGGGAGGCTACACCTTC	CASSTVKGGYTF
TRBV10-1	-	once	TRBJ1-2	TGCGCCAGCAGCCTGGAGCGCGGACCTAACTATGGCTACACCTTC	CASSLERGPNYGYTF
TRBV5-6	TRBD2	many	TRBJ2-3	TGTGCCAGCAGCTTGGGTTGGGGGACTAGCGGTTCCAGCACAGATACGCAGTATTTT	CASSLGWGTSGSSTDTQYF
TRBV11-2	-	few	TRBJ2-7	TGTGCCAGCAGCTTAGCTCGGGGGCCAGAGTACGAGCAGTACTTC	CASSLARGPEYEQYF
TRBV20-1	TRBD2	few	TRBJ2-7	TGCAGTGCTTCCGTCCCTCTAGCGGGCCTCTCGGGGGAGCAGTACTTC	CSASVPLAGLSGEQYF
TRBV7-2	TRBD2	few	TRBJ2-5	TGTGCCAGCAGCCCCCCGGGGGGGTCCCAGTTAACGTACCAAGAGACCCAGTACTTC	CASSPPGGSQLTYQETQYF
TRBV12-3/TRBV12-4	-	-	TRBJ1-1	TGTACCAGCAGTTTCGCCGTGAACACTGAAGCTTTCTTT	CTSSFAVNTEAFF
TRBV7-3	-	-	TRBJ1-1	TGTGCCAGCAGCGTGGGACCGGGGAACACTGAAGCTTTCTTT	CASSVGPGNTEAFF
TRBV7-9	-	-	TRBJ1-1	TGTGCCAGCAGCTTAGTGCAGCGACGAGGAGCTTTCTTT	CASSLVQRRGAFF
TRBV28	-	-	TRBJ2-7	TGTGCCAGCAGTCCTAGGGGTAGCGGCGGCTACGAGCAGTACTTC	CASSPRGSGGYEQYF
TRBV7-9	TRBD1	-	TRBJ2-1	TGTGCCAGCAGCTATGTAACCGGGACAGGGCATGAGCAGTTCTTC	CASSYVTGTGHEQFF
TRBV11-2	-	few	TRBJ2-1	TGTGCCAGCAGCCCGGGGTCGTGGGGGGCCGTTTCCAATGAGCAGTTCTTC	CASSPGSWGAVSNEQFF
TRBV6-5	TRBD1	few	TRBJ1-2	TGTGCCAGCACCCCGGGGGGACAGGGTTGGTATGGCTACACCTTC	CASTPGGQGWYGYTF
TRBV6-1	-	few	TRBJ2-7	TGTGCCAGCAGCCGAAGGGGAGGTGGACAGTTTGTCGACGAGCAGTACTTC	CASSRRGGGQFVDEQYF
TRBV6-5	-	once	TRBJ1-2	TGTGCCAGCAGTTACAGTGGACAGAGCCCGTATGGCTACACCTTC	CASSYSGQSPYGYTF
TRBV7-2	-	-	TRBJ2-1	TGTGCCAGCAGCTTCGGGGGGCAGTACAATGAGCAGTTCTTC	CASSFGGQYNEQFF
TRBV29-1	-	few	TRBJ2-3	TGCAGCGTTGAACCGCTACGAGATACGCAGTATTTT	CSVEPLRDTQYF
TRBV4-1	-	few	TRBJ2-5	TGCGCCAGCAGCCAGAGGCCGGGACCGCCGATCCAAGAGACCCAGTACTTC	CASSQRPGPPIQETQYF
TRBV7-9	-	few	TRBJ2-5	TGTGCCAGCAGCTTAAGTGGGGTGTTAGCAGAGACCCAGTACTTC	CASSLSGVLAETQYF
TRBV6-5	-	many	TRBJ2-1	TGTGCCAGCAGTTACGCTTCCGAGCAGTTCTTC	CASSYASEQFF
TRBV7-8	-	-	TRBJ1-2	TGTGCCAGCAGCTTAGGGTTTTCTGGGGGTGGCTACACCTTC	CASSLGFSGGGYTF
TRBV6-5	TRBD2	-	TRBJ2-3	TGTGCCAGCAGCCCCTTAAGCGGGGGGGCGTCAGATACGCAGTATTTT	CASSPLSGGASDTQYF